Shown below are 17 T cell receptor beta chains from a single sample sequenced in a study of graft-versus-host responses after intestinal transplantation. The assay was immunoSEQ multiplex PCR, and TCRdb's table has in-frame clones only and misses some. The sample has 80,000 to 100,000 clones, roughly four fifths seen once. Their recognized antigens are unknown. Sequencing was performed on unstimulated CD8+ T cells sorted from spleen or lymph node cells, taken before intestinal transplant. The receptors were sampled from a human donor who received an intestinal transplant.

This chain joins TRBV19 and TRBJ2-3; TRBD2 aligns across 7 bases. There are 15 residues in the CDR3. Germline CDR1 LNHDA, CDR2 SQIVND (reference sequence). V lost 5 bases and J lost 2; bases outside the gene matches: 7. CDR3 loop: CASSALADTTDTQYF. Written as DNA, the CDR3 is TGTGCCAGTAGTGCCCTAGCGGATACCACAGATACGCAGTATTTT.

The chain has TRBV29-1 and TRBJ1-5, with 8 bases lining up with TRBD1. The length of the CDR3 is 14 residues. Trimming cost V 7 bases and J 4 bases; bases outside gene matches: 9. From germline, CDR1 is SQVTM and CDR2 ANQGSEA. DNA for the CDR3: TGCAGCGCGGCGGCAGGGGGCTATAATCAGCCCCAGCATTTT. It yields the protein CSAAAGGYNQPQHF.

The gene calls are TRBV2 and TRBJ2-2; D gene ambiguous. Trimming cost V 4 bases and J 2 bases, with 11 bases left between them. CDR1 and CDR2 from the germline V gene are SNHLY and FYNNEI. The CDR3 runs to 15 residues. This CDR3 is CASSGRRQNTGELFF. As DNA, the CDR3 is TGTGCCAGCAGTGGCAGAAGACAAAACACCGGGGAGCTGTTTTTT. Complete variable domain (other parts from reference TRBV2 and TRBJ2-2): EPEVTQTPSHQVTQMGQEVILRCVPISNHLYFYWYRQILGQKVEFLVSFYNNEISEKSEIFDDQFSVERPDGSNFTLKIRSTKLEDSAMYFCASSGRRQNTGELFFGEGSRLTVL.

The rearrangement uses TRBV15 and TRBJ1-5; D call uncertain. CDR3 length equals 15 residues. Per the germline V gene, CDR1 is LNHNV and CDR2 is YYDKDF (reference sequence). The V end was cut by 0 bases, the J end by 1 base, with 7 bases between. The CDR3 here is CATSRDLGSNQPQHF. The CDR3 DNA sequence: TGTGCCACCAGCAGAGATTTAGGCAGCAATCAGCCCCAGCATTTT.

The genes are TRBV28 and TRBJ2-1; D unresolved. This CDR3 region has 14 residues. The germline gives CDR1 MDHEN, CDR2 SYDVKM. Deletions cut 5 bases from V and 0 bases from J, with 8 bases between. The CDR3 coding sequence is TGTGCCAGCAGTCTAGGAGCCTCCTACAATGAGCAGTTCTTC. Its translation: CASSLGASYNEQFF.

This chain connects TRBV28 to TRBJ1-2; 8 nucleotides agree with TRBD1. Germline assignment: CDR1 MDHEN and CDR2 SYDVKM. The CDR3 covers 14 residues. Trimming took 6 bases from V and 2 from J; bases not matched to a gene: 5. CDR3 DNA: TGTGCCAGCAGCCCTAGGGACAGGAACTATGGCTACACCTTC. Encoded protein: CASSPRDRNYGYTF.

The V gene is TRBV27, the J gene TRBJ2-5, with D perhaps TRBD2 (7 bases). Germline loops: CDR1 MNHEY, CDR2 SMNVEV (reference sequence). The CDR3 is 13 amino acids. Trimming removed 3 bases at V and 7 bases at J, with 12 bases between. The CDR3 sequence is CASSFGGAGTQYF. The DNA for the CDR3 is TGTGCCAGCAGTTTTGGGGGGGCAGGGACCCAGTACTTC.

The CDR3 spells CASSRTMTGFYEQYF. The CDR3 coding sequence is TGTGCCAGCAGTCGGACTATGACAGGGTTCTACGAGCAGTACTTC. The chain combines TRBV6-1 with TRBJ2-7; D is perhaps TRBD1 (7 bases). Trimming took 5 bases from V and 3 from J, leaving 17 bases between them. Germline V gene sequence: CDR1 MNHNS, CDR2 SASEGT. This CDR3 contains 15 residues.

The chain links TRBV13 to TRBJ2-3, with 8 nucleotides matching TRBD2. This CDR3 is 17 amino acids long. Germline V lookup: CDR1 PRHDT, CDR2 FYEKMQ (reference sequence). Losses at the gene ends were 5 bases for V and 3 bases for J; bases not matched to a gene: 13. CDR3 loop: CASSTSREGLRTDTQYF. CDR3 bases: TGTGCCAGCAGCACTTCCCGGGAGGGCCTGAGGACAGATACGCAGTATTTT.

The chain couples TRBV6-1 to TRBJ2-1, with 8 nucleotides matching TRBD2. Per the germline V gene, CDR1 is MNHNS and CDR2 is SASEGT. This CDR3 region has 15 residues. The V and J ends lost 2 bases and 0 bases, in that order; junction bases with no gene match: 0. The CDR3 DNA follows: TGTGCCAGCAGTGAACTAGCGGGCTCCTACAATGAGCAGTTCTTC. As protein: CASSELAGSYNEQFF.

V is TRBV28 and J is TRBJ2-1, with D possibly being TRBD2 (6 bases). V was trimmed by 0 bases and J by 1 base, leaving 22 bases between them. CDR1 is MDHEN, CDR2 SYDVKM, per germline. CDR3 length: 20 amino acids. The CDR3 here is CASSLWGKFSGRTSYNEQFF. The CDR3 coding sequence is TGTGCCAGCAGTTTATGGGGAAAGTTCTCGGGGAGGACGTCCTACAATGAGCAGTTCTTC. Based on the CDR3 plus reference TRBV28 and TRBJ2-1, the full variable domain is DVKVTQSSRYLVKRTGEKVFLECVQDMDHENMFWYRQDPGLGLRLIYFSYDVKMKEKGDIPEGYSVSREKKERFSLILESASTNQTSMYLCASSLWGKFSGRTSYNEQFFGPGTRLTVL.

Points on this clone: At one boundary the junction diverges from the germline segment, which might be a read error. This chain links TRBV5-1 with TRBJ1-1; D unresolved. The CDR3 is 12 amino acids. CDR1 is SGHRS, CDR2 YFSETQ, per germline. In DNA, the CDR3 is TGCGCCAGCAGATTGGGGAACACTGAAGCTTTCTTT. The encoded protein is CASRLGNTEAFF.

This rearrangement joins TRBV5-1 to TRBJ1-2; no clear D. CDR1 and CDR2 (germline): SGHRS, YFSETQ. The CDR3 loop spans 13 amino acids. V lost 1 base and J lost 10, with 14 bases in between. CDR3 nucleotide sequence: TGCGCCAGCAGCTTGATTGGGCGGAAGGTCTACACCTTC. This translates into CASSLIGRKVYTF.

The V gene is TRBV9, the J gene TRBJ2-5, with 10 bases fitting TRBD2. The J segment lost 0 bases and the V segment lost 4 bases, leaving 18 bases of the junction unmatched. The CDR3 length is 20 residues. CDR1 is SGDLS, CDR2 YYNGEE, per germline. The CDR3 sequence: CASSLPQGVIAGGHQETQYF. In DNA form, the CDR3 reads TGTGCCAGCAGCCTACCCCAGGGGGTGATAGCGGGGGGCCACCAAGAGACCCAGTACTTC.

The chain is built from TRBV15 and TRBJ2-5; no firm D call. Germline CDR1 LNHNV, CDR2 YYDKDF (reference sequence). The CDR3 has 8 residues. DNA of the CDR3: TGTGCAAGGGAGACCCAGTACTTC. The encoded protein is CARETQYF.

The chain is built from TRBV28 and TRBJ2-7; D unclear. The V gene lost 2 bases and the J gene lost 4 bases, with 6 bases spanning the gap. The CDR3 consists of 12 residues. Per germline, CDR1 MDHEN and CDR2 SYDVKM. The CDR3 loop reads CASSLARYEQYF. The CDR3 DNA follows: TGTGCCAGCAGTTTAGCCAGGTACGAGCAGTACTTC. Looking up the rest from reference TRBV28 and TRBJ2-7 gives the full variable domain: DVKVTQSSRYLVKRTGEKVFLECVQDMDHENMFWYRQDPGLGLRLIYFSYDVKMKEKGDIPEGYSVSREKKERFSLILESASTNQTSMYLCASSLARYEQYFGPGTRLTVT.

The genes are TRBV7-2 and TRBJ2-7; perhaps TRBD1 as D (6 bases). Germline V CDR1 and CDR2: SGHTA, FQGNSA. V was pared by 4 bases and J by 0 bases, with 10 bases between. The CDR3 runs 14 residues. The CDR3 is CASSWGLGSYEQYF. DNA for the CDR3: TGTGCCAGCAGCTGGGGGCTGGGCTCCTACGAGCAGTACTTC.